This passage covers 32 T cell receptor beta chains from one sample sequenced in a study of CD8 T cells in Susac syndrome. RNA totalling about 0.45 to 1 ug underwent reverse transcription with random hexamers. MiXCR was run by TCRdb on the immunoSEQ multiplex PCR reads, yielding one entry per CDR3 protein. The data show tens of thousands of distinct CDR3 sequences, approximately 95% seen once. The specimen sequenced was CD8+ T cells from PBMCs. The receptors come from a human donor with Susac syndrome.

This sequence joins TRBV4-1 and TRBJ2-3; 13 nucleotides line up with TRBD2. V lost 3 bases to trimming and J lost 1 base; unmatched junction nucleotides: 1. Germline V lookup: CDR1 MGHRA, CDR2 YSYEKL. CDR3 length: 16 amino acids. The CDR3 nucleotides read TGCGCCAGCAGCCAGGGGACTAGCGGGGGCACAGATACGCAGTATTTT. Translated, it gives CASSQGTSGGTDTQYF.

V gene TRBV5-1 combines with J gene TRBJ2-2; weak D call: TRBD2 (5 bases). In germline, CDR1 is SGHRS, CDR2 YFSETQ. This CDR3 spans 16 amino acids. V was clipped by 4 bases and J by 4 bases, with 17 bases between them. CDR3 nucleotide sequence: TGCGCCAGCAGCGGTTCCCCCACGGGATCCACCGGGGAGCTGTTTTTT. Translated: CASSGSPTGSTGELFF.

J is TRBJ2-1 and V is TRBV24-1, with 8 bases identical to TRBD2. The V gene end was trimmed by 7 bases and the J gene end by 5 bases; junction bases not matched to a gene: 9. The CDR3 runs 15 residues. Germline loops: CDR1 KGHDR, CDR2 SFDVKD. As DNA, the CDR3 is TGTGCCACCAGCCCCACTAGCGGAGCCCACAATGAGCAGTTCTTC. Encoded protein: CATSPTSGAHNEQFF.

This clonotype was detected once. The V call is TRBV20-1, the J call TRBJ2-1; D ambiguous. CDR1 and CDR2 (germline): DFQATT, SNEGSKA (reference sequence). The CDR3 is 13 amino acids. V dropped 3 bases and J dropped 4 bases, with 10 bases sitting between them. CDR3 nucleotides: TGCAGTGCTAGTAGGGAAATATACAATGAGCAGTTCTTC. The encoded protein is CSASREIYNEQFF.

This sequence joins TRBV7-2 and TRBJ1-5; D is perhaps TRBD1 (6 bases). The germline V and J ends were trimmed by 5 bases and 7 bases, with 12 bases remaining between them. This CDR3 region has 13 residues. CDR1 is SGHTA and CDR2 is FQGNSA in the germline V gene. The CDR3 reads CASSLHQGQPQHF. The CDR3 DNA sequence: TGTGCCAGCAGCCTCCATCAGGGGCAGCCCCAGCATTTT.

The chain recombines TRBV6-5 with TRBJ2-3; the D is unclear. Germline lookup yields CDR1 MNHEY and CDR2 SVGAGI. Trimming stripped 2 bases from V and 6 bases from J, with 9 bases between. The CDR3 length is 13 residues. This chain's CDR3 is CASSYEELDTQYF. CDR3 coding DNA: TGTGCCAGCAGTTACGAAGAGTTGGATACGCAGTATTTT.

This chain uses TRBV29-1 with TRBJ1-5; 7 bases align to TRBD1. From germline, CDR1 is SQVTM and CDR2 ANQGSEA. The CDR3 runs 14 residues. J lost 0 bases, V lost 4 bases, and 3 bases had no gene match. CDR3 sequence reads: CSVAGGDSNQPQHF. As DNA, the CDR3 is TGCAGCGTTGCAGGGGGGGATAGCAATCAGCCCCAGCATTTT.

V and J are TRBV14 and TRBJ2-3; TRBD2 aligns across 10 bases. Germline V gene data show CDR1 as SGHDN and CDR2 as FVKESK. There are 17 residues in the CDR3. Germline trimming cut 0 bases from V and 5 bases from J; bases unmatched to any gene: 8. The CDR3, as DNA: TGTGCCAGCAGCCAAGATCTGAGCGGGGGGGCCCGAGATACGCAGTATTTT. The encoded protein is CASSQDLSGGARDTQYF.

The V call is TRBV20-1, the J call TRBJ1-1; possible D gene TRBD1, 5 bases. This CDR3 region has 14 residues. The germline V and J ends were trimmed by 2 bases and 0 bases, with 10 bases remaining between them. CDR1 and CDR2 (germline): DFQATT, SNEGSKA (reference sequence). CDR3 residues: CSARQGFMNTEAFF. The CDR3 DNA reads TGCAGTGCTAGACAGGGTTTTATGAACACTGAAGCTTTCTTT.

This chain joins TRBV24-1 and TRBJ2-2; 7 positions agree with TRBD1. The V gene end was trimmed by 4 bases and the J gene end by 6 bases; junction bases not matched to a gene: 7. Germline CDR1 is KGHDR and CDR2 is SFDVKD. The CDR3 spans 15 residues. The CDR3 nucleotides are TGTGCCACCAGTGAGGCCACAGGGGCACCCGGGGAGCTGTTTTTT. Translated: CATSEATGAPGELFF.

The chain uses TRBV4-1 and TRBJ2-2; D is ambiguous. Germline CDR1 is MGHRA and CDR2 is YSYEKL. The CDR3 runs to 17 residues. Trimming cost V 0 bases and J 3 bases, with 14 bases left between them. The CDR3 reads CASSQELWARDTGELFF. CDR3 nucleotide sequence: TGCGCCAGCAGCCAAGAGCTATGGGCCAGAGACACCGGGGAGCTGTTTTTT.

The chain combines TRBV7-9 with TRBJ2-1; D remains ambiguous. V lost 5 bases and J 7 bases, leaving 21 bases between the germline ends. The CDR3 loop spans 16 amino acids. Germline V CDR1 and CDR2: SEHNR, FQNEAQ (reference sequence). For the CDR3, the DNA is TGTGCCAGCAGCCCGCCTGCTCTCGCCGGACCGAATGAGCAGTTCTTC. The encoded protein is CASSPPALAGPNEQFF.

V gene TRBV20-1 combines with J gene TRBJ1-1; D gene uncertain. The CDR3 contains 11 residues. Germline CDR1 and CDR2: DFQATT and SNEGSKA (reference sequence). The V gene lost 1 base and the J gene lost 4 bases, with 4 bases spanning the gap. The CDR3 nucleotides read TGCAGTGCTAGAGTGCCCACTGAAGCTTTCTTT. As protein: CSARVPTEAFF.

The chain recombines TRBV10-2 with TRBJ1-2; 8 nucleotides line up with TRBD1. Germline values: CDR1 WSHSY, CDR2 SAAADI. The length of the CDR3 is 14 residues. Germline trimming cut 8 bases from V and 1 base from J; bases unmatched to any gene: 6. CDR3 DNA sequence: TGCGCCAGCTTGCCGGGACAGGATAACTATGGCTACACCTTC. This codes for CASLPGQDNYGYTF.

V gene TRBV2 combines with J gene TRBJ1-2; D is perhaps TRBD1 (5 bases). The CDR3 extends over 13 amino acids. The germline V and J ends were trimmed by 7 bases and 2 bases, with 11 bases remaining between them. From germline, CDR1 is SNHLY and CDR2 FYNNEI. Here the CDR3 reads CASKGEVNYGYTF. The CDR3, as DNA: TGTGCCAGCAAAGGGGAGGTAAACTATGGCTACACCTTC.

This chain uses TRBV30 with TRBJ1-3; 7 positions agree with TRBD1. CDR3 size: 13 residues. The ends lost 4 bases at V and 3 bases at J; junction bases unmatched: 3. Germline CDR1 and CDR2: GTSNPN and SVGIG (reference sequence). The CDR3 loop reads CAWNRDSGNTIYF. The DNA for the CDR3 is TGTGCCTGGAACAGGGACAGTGGAAACACCATATATTTT.

The V gene is TRBV27, the J gene TRBJ1-5; possible D gene TRBD1, 5 bases. CDR3 length: 16 amino acids. The V end lost 5 bases, the J end lost 2 bases, and 16 bases lay between the germline ends. Germline V gives CDR1 MNHEY, CDR2 SMNVEV (reference sequence). CDR3 sequence reads: CASSGAENLGNQPQHF. The CDR3 DNA sequence: TGTGCCAGCAGTGGGGCCGAGAACCTAGGCAATCAGCCCCAGCATTTT.

The chain carries TRBV4-2 and TRBJ2-4; D is perhaps TRBD1 or TRBD2 (5 bases each). Trimming took 1 base from V and 0 from J, leaving 10 bases between them. This CDR3 has 16 amino acids. From germline, CDR1 is LGHNA and CDR2 YNFKEQ. In DNA form, the CDR3 reads TGTGCCAGCAGCCAAGCCCCCGGGACAGCCAAAAACATTCAGTACTTC. This sequence encodes CASSQAPGTAKNIQYF.

The rearrangement links TRBV27 to TRBJ2-1; TRBD2 matches at 7 bases. Per the germline V gene, CDR1 is MNHEY and CDR2 is SMNVEV (reference sequence). CDR3 length: 16 amino acids. Unmatched junction bases numbered 8, after V lost 0 bases and J lost 6 bases. The CDR3 sequence is CASSLSEGTMSNEQFF. In DNA form, the CDR3 reads TGTGCCAGCAGTTTATCGGAGGGGACTATGAGCAATGAGCAGTTCTTC.

The V gene is TRBV11-3, the J gene TRBJ2-3; D remains unclear. Germline CDR1 and CDR2: SGHNT and YENEEA. V lost 5 bases to trimming and J lost 0 bases, with 9 bases between them. CDR3 length: 14 residues. The CDR3 reads CASSARPSTDTQYF. For the CDR3, the DNA is TGTGCCAGCAGCGCCCGGCCCAGCACAGATACGCAGTATTTT.

This chain links TRBV20-1 with TRBJ1-3; 8 bases map to TRBD1. V shed 3 bases and J 0 bases; nucleotides not matched to a gene: 10. CDR1 is DFQATT, CDR2 SNEGSKA, per germline (reference sequence). The CDR3 contains 17 residues. The CDR3: CSARGTGGIVSGNTIYF. The DNA for the CDR3 is TGCAGTGCTAGGGGTACAGGGGGAATCGTCTCTGGAAACACCATATATTTT.

The chain uses TRBV3-1 and TRBJ2-7; D remains ambiguous. The germline V gene encodes CDR1 LGHDT and CDR2 YNNKEL (reference sequence). CDR3 size: 11 residues. Trimming removed 1 base at V and 6 bases at J, with 4 bases between. DNA for the CDR3: TGTGCCAGCAGCCAAGTTGGCGAGCAGTACTTC. It codes for CASSQVGEQYF.

V and J are TRBV20-1 and TRBJ2-5; either TRBD1 or TRBD2 may supply D (6 bases each). CDR1 is DFQATT, CDR2 SNEGSKA, per germline (reference sequence). The CDR3 totals 12 residues. V was clipped by 4 bases and J by 5 bases, with 11 bases between them. CDR3 loop: CSATRGGETQYF. CDR3 bases: TGCAGTGCTACCCGAGGGGGGGAGACCCAGTACTTC.

The V and J genes are TRBV11-2 and TRBJ2-3; D remains unclear. V was shortened by 7 bases and J by 0 bases, with 11 bases between the two germline ends. This CDR3 is 14 amino acids long. CDR1 and CDR2 from the germline V gene are SGHAT and FQNNGV. The CDR3 nucleotides are TGTGCCAGCACCTGGAGCTTAAGCACAGATACGCAGTATTTT. Translating it yields CASTWSLSTDTQYF.

The chain combines TRBV28 with TRBJ2-3; D is possibly TRBD1 or TRBD2 (6 bases each). The germline V and J ends were trimmed by 5 bases and 8 bases, with 14 bases remaining between them. Germline CDR1 and CDR2: MDHEN and SYDVKM. The length of the CDR3 is 13 residues. CDR3 residues: CASSLRLGGTQYF. The CDR3 DNA is TGTGCCAGCAGTCTACGACTAGGGGGTACGCAGTATTTT.

The chain's CDR3 is CASSEGTASYGYTF. The CDR3 nucleotides are TGTGCCAGCAGTGAAGGGACAGCCAGCTATGGCTACACCTTC. The J gene is TRBJ1-2, the V gene TRBV2; TRBD1 might be the D (6 bases). The CDR3 extends over 14 amino acids. V lost 1 base and J lost 4, with 10 bases in between. In germline, CDR1 is SNHLY, CDR2 FYNNEI.

This clonotype appeared a few times. The rearrangement joins TRBV20-1 to TRBJ2-7, with D possibly being TRBD1 or TRBD2 (5 bases each). V was clipped by 5 bases and J by 6 bases, with 20 bases between them. Per germline, CDR1 DFQATT and CDR2 SNEGSKA (reference sequence). The CDR3 has 14 amino acids. The chain's CDR3 is CSAQAGTGWREQYF. CDR3 coding DNA: TGCAGTGCTCAAGCCGGGACCGGTTGGCGCGAGCAGTACTTC.

The chain is built from TRBV6-2 or TRBV6-3 and TRBJ2-7, with D possibly being TRBD2 (6 bases). V was pared by 6 bases and J by 2 bases, with 11 bases between. The germline CDR1 and CDR2 sequences are MNHEY and SVGEGT. The CDR3 covers 13 residues. The CDR3 sequence is CASRDSGAYEQYF. In DNA form, the CDR3 reads TGTGCCAGCAGGGATAGCGGCGCCTACGAGCAGTACTTC.

The J gene is TRBJ2-3, the V gene TRBV20-1, with TRBD2 identical over 9 bases. The CDR3 has 15 amino acids. Germline V lookup: CDR1 DFQATT, CDR2 SNEGSKA (reference sequence). Losses at the gene ends were 5 bases for V and 2 bases for J; bases not matched to a gene: 8. The CDR3 DNA reads TGCAGTGCTGGAACACAGCGGGGGGCCACAGATACGCAGTATTTT. Translated, it gives CSAGTQRGATDTQYF.

The chain joins TRBV19 to TRBJ1-5, with no clear D. Germline CDR1 reads LNHDA; CDR2 reads SQIVND (reference sequence). Trimming took 5 bases from V and 6 from J, leaving 11 bases between them. The CDR3 runs 13 residues. The CDR3 DNA reads TGTGCCAGTAGTCCCCTCCACGGTCAGCCCCAGCATTTT. Protein: CASSPLHGQPQHF.

This clonotype was observed a handful of times. The genes are TRBV28 and TRBJ2-7; a possible D gene is TRBD2 (5 bases). The CDR3 consists of 15 residues. The germline gives CDR1 MDHEN, CDR2 SYDVKM. Trimming took 6 bases from V and 2 from J, leaving 17 bases between them. CDR3 in DNA: TGTGCCAGCAGCCACCACGGGGATACAACCTACGAGCAGTACTTC. Translating it yields CASSHHGDTTYEQYF.

CDR3 DNA sequence: TGTGCCAGCACCCCCACGGCTAGCGGGCCGAGGGGGCCCGGGGAGCTGTTTTTT. This sequence encodes CASTPTASGPRGPGELFF. The chain has TRBV7-2 and TRBJ2-2, with D perhaps TRBD2 (8 bases). V lost 7 bases and J 6 bases, leaving 27 bases between the germline ends. CDR1 is SGHTA, CDR2 FQGNSA, per germline. This CDR3 contains 18 residues.